This entry concerns a single T cell receptor beta chain. Its antigen is still unknown. Base qualities are not recorded, but no much larger clone differs from it by a single base. Library generation was performed with 5' RACE. Sequenced using an Illumina HiSeq 2500. A second PCR of roughly 7 to 11 cycles was performed with a sample-barcoded 5' primer and a J-beta primer mix. Each TCR beta cDNA molecule received a unique molecular identifier from a template-switch 5' adaptor carrying 12 random nucleotides. At least 2.5 million CDR3-containing paired-end reads were obtained from each sample. First-strand cDNA was synthesized from all RNA with the Mint cDNA synthesis kit, primed by a TRBC-specific oligonucleotide. All cDNA was treated with uracil-DNA glycosylase and then went through a first 18-cycle PCR with the universal primers M1SS and BC2_uni_R. In the source study's methods: For normalization, 1 million high-quality reads were randomly selected from each sample, with every read carrying a distinct molecular identifier. Instead of being binned into consensus sequences, reads with shared molecular identifiers were discarded. MiTCR, with a Q25 quality threshold and the strictest error-elimination algorithm, was used for CDR3 identification, clonotype clustering and error correction. A nonparametric unseen species model with Euler transformation was used to estimate a lower bound on total TCR beta diversity. TCRdb reanalyzed the raw reads on its own, using fastp at Q25 for trimming and MiXCR for clone calling, and kept in-frame beta chains. Rows are combined by CDR3 protein, so each entry shows the most common genes and DNA. These V and J calls derive from TCRdb rather than the authors' analysis. This sample holds about 1 million distinct CDR3 sequences; more than 35% were observed only once. The ten top clones hold 15% to 20% of the sample.

This sample was included in a study of blood T cells in healthy people across ages (dated by TCRdb to the mid-2010s). Study-wide context: In model experiments, template switching captured roughly one uniquely barcoded TCR beta cDNA molecule for every two T cells. Donors were grouped into four age groups: young (average 16 years), middle-aged (around 39), aged (about 59) and long-lived (approximately 78). Using deep sequencing normalized with unique cDNA molecular identifiers, the study measured how TCR beta repertoire diversity changes with age. To avoid experimental bias, donors of different ages were spread randomly across the sequencing lanes. For two donors (one aged 18 to 29 and one aged 80 or older), the study analyzed two additional independent replicas of 1 million unique cDNA reads from the same blood draw. General study outcomes and caveats: As age increased, observed TCR beta diversity per million T cells dropped in a roughly linear way, and a significant reduction was already evident by age approximately 40. The long-lived group showed more naive CD4+ T cells, fewer expanded clones and increased TCR diversity than the aged group, suggesting age selection. Since profiling was done on bulk unsorted PBMCs, naive and antigen-experienced compartments could not be conclusively compared. A strong correlation was found between observed TCR beta diversity and the percentage of naive T cells measured by flow cytometry. Estimates of total diversity based on one million sequenced T cells were regarded as lower bounds and as underestimates. Because donor CMV infection status was unknown, age-related changes in expanded clonotypes were potentially confounded.

The roughly 38 donors, aged about 6 to 100 years, were systemically healthy Caucasian individuals from Russia. Each donor gave 8 to 10 milliliters of peripheral blood, collected into EDTA-treated Vacutainer tubes. Ficoll-Paque density-gradient centrifugation was used to isolate PBMCs, with at least 6.5 million per sample. Trizol reagent was used to extract total RNA from the PBMCs, yielding at least 6 micrograms per sample. For every donor, an aliquot of PBMCs went through flow cytometry to measure the percentages of naive CD45RAhigh/CD27high T cells. The CDR3 numbers 14 residues from cysteine through phenylalanine. The sequence is cut down to CDR3 DNA, 42 bases in frame from base 1. Reading the germline V gene (reference sequence) gives CDR1 LNHNV and CDR2 YYDKDF. V has 2 bases trimmed and J has 11 bases trimmed; junction bases matching no gene number 5.

This receptor was taken from a woman aged 55-69 years in good health. Sequenced input: blood. Recombination linked TRBV15 to TRBJ2-7, with 14 junctional bases fitting TRBD2. For the CDR3, the sequence is CATSRTGTSGRKYF. The nucleotides are TGTGCCACCAGCAGAACGGGGACTAGCGGGAGAAAGTACTTC.